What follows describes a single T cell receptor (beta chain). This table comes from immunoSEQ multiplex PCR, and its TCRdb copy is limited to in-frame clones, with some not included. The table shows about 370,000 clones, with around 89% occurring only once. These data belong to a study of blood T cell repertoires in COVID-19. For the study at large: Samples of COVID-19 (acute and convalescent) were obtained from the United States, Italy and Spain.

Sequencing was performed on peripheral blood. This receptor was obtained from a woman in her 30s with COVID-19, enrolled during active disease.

The chain's CDR3 is CASSKNVRNNYGYTF. In nucleotides, the CDR3 is TGTGCCAGCAGCAAAAATGTCAGGAATAACTATGGCTACACCTTC. The V gene is TRBV21-1, the J gene TRBJ1-2; TRBD1 reflects the table's D call only, with no check against the DNA. TRBV21-1 is noted as a pseudogene. This CDR3 is built from 15 residues.